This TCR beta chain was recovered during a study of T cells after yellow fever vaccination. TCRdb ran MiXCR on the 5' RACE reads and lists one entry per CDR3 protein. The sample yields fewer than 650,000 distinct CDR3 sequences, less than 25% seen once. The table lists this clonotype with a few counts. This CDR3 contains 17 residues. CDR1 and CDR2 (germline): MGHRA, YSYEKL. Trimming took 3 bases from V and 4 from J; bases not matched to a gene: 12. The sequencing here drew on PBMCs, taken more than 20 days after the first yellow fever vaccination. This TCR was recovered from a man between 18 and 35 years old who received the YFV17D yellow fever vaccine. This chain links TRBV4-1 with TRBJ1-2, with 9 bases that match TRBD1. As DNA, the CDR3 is TGCGCCAGCAGCCAGTACAGGGGGCAGCCGCCCGGCTATGGCTACACCTTC. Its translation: CASSQYRGQPPGYGYTF.